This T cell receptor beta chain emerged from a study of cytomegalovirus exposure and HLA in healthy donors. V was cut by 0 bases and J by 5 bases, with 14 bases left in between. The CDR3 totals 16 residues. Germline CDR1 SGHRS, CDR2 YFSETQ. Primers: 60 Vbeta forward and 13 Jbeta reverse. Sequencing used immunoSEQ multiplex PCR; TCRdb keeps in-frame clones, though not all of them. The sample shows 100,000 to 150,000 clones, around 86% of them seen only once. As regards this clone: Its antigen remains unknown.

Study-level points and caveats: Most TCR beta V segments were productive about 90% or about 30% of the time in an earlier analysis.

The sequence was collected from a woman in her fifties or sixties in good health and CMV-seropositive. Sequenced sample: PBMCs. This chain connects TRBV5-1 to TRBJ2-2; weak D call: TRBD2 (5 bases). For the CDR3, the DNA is TGCGCCAGCAGCTTGGAGCCAGAAAGGGAGACCGGGGAGCTGTTTTTT. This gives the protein CASSLEPERETGELFF.